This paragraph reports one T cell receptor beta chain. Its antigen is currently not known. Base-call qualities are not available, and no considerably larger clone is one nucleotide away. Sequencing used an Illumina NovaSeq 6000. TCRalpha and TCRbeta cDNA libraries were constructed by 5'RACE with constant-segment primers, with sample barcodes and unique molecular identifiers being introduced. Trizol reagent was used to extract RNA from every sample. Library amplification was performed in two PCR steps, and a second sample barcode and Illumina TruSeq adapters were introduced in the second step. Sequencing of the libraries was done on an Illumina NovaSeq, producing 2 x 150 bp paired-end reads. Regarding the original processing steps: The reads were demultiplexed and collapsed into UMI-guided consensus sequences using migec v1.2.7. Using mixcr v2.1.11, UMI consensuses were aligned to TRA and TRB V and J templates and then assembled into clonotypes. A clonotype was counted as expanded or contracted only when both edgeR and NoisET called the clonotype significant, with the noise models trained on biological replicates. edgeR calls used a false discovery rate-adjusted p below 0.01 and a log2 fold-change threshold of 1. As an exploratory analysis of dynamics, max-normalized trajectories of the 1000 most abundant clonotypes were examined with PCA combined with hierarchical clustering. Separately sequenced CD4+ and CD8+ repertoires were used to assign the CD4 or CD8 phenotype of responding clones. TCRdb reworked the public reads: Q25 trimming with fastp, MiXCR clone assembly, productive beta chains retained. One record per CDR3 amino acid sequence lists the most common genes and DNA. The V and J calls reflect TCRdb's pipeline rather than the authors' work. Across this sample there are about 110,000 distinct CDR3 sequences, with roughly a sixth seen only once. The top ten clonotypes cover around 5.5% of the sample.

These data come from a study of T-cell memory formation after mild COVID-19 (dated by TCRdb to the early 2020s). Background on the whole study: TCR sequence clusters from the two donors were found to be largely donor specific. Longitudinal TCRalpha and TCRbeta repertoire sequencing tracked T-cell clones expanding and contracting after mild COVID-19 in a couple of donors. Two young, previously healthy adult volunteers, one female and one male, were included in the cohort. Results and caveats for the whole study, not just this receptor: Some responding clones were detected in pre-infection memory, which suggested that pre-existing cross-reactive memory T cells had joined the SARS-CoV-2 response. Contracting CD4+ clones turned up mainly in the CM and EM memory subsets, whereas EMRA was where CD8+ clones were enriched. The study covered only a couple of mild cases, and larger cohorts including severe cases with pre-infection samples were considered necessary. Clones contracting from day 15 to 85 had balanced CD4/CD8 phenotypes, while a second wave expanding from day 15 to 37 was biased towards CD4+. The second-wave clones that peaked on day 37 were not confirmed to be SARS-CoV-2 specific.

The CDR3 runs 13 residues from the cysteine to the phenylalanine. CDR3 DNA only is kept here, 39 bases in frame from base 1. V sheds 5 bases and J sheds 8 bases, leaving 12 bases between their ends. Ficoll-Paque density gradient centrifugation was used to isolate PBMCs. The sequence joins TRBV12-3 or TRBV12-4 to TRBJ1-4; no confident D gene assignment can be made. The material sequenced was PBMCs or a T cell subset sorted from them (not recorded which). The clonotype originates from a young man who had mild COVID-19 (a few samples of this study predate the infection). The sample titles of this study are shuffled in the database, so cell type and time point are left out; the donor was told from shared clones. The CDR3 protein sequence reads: CASSPRPWEKLFF. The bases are TGTGCCAGCAGTCCCCGTCCGTGGGAAAAACTGTTTTTT.